The 17 T cell receptor beta chains reported below all come from one sample, sequenced in a study of regulatory T cells in long-lasting Graves disease. As for time point: persistent/refractory GD, antithyroid drugs over 5 years with positive TRAb. Following extraction of RNA from PBMCs, that RNA was used to make the TCR library. CDR3 regions were amplified by Arm-PCR using iRepertoire HTBI primers to build TCR beta libraries. From the multiplex PCR reads, TCRdb called clonotypes with MiXCR, one entry per CDR3 protein. The sample records 450,000 or so distinct CDR3 sequences, under 25% being singletons. The input for sequencing was peripheral blood mononuclear cells (PBMCs), taken when the disease was refractory, from a patient treated with antithyroid drugs. The source is a female donor with Graves disease.

This clonotype was seen repeatedly, ten times or more. This chain joins TRBV6-5 and TRBJ1-2, with D uncertain. Trimming took off 0 bases at V and 10 bases at J, with 9 bases between the two ends. Germline assignment: CDR1 MNHEY and CDR2 SVGAGI. The CDR3 spans 12 residues. The CDR3 loop reads CASSYSTGNYTF. The CDR3 DNA reads as TGTGCCAGCAGTTACTCGACGGGGAACTACACCTTC.

This clonotype was counted at least ten times. This chain joins TRBV7-2 and TRBJ1-5; no clear D gene. V was pared by 6 bases and J by 0 bases, with 6 bases between. Per germline, CDR1 SGHTA and CDR2 FQGNSA. The CDR3 runs to 13 residues. The CDR3, as DNA: TGTGCCAGCAGTCTGGTTAGCAATCAGCCCCAGCATTTT. Its protein is CASSLVSNQPQHF. Using reference TRBV7-2 and TRBJ1-5 for the parts outside the CDR3, the full variable domain is GAGVSQSPSNKVTEKGKDVELRCDPISGHTALYWYRQSLGQGLEFLIYFQGNSAPDKSGLPSDRFSAERTGGSVSTLTIQRTQQEDSAVYLCASSLVSNQPQHFGDGTRLSIL.

This clonotype was counted at least ten times. The rearrangement joins TRBV11-2 to TRBJ1-1; maybe TRBD1 (5 bases). This CDR3 is 15 amino acids long. Germline lookup yields CDR1 SGHAT and CDR2 FQNNGV. The V end lost 7 bases, the J end lost 0 bases, and 15 bases lay between the germline ends. The CDR3 region has the DNA TGTGCCAGCACCTCGGGGGGACGGCTGAACACTGAAGCTTTCTTT. It yields the protein CASTSGGRLNTEAFF.

This clonotype was observed a handful of times. V usage is TRBV20-1 and J usage is TRBJ2-7, with 16 bases matching TRBD2. In germline, CDR1 is DFQATT, CDR2 SNEGSKA (reference sequence). V was pared by 2 bases and J by 5 bases, with 12 bases of the junction left unmatched. This CDR3 has 18 amino acids. The CDR3 loop is CSARPSGGLAGGTDEQYF. CDR3 nucleotide sequence: TGCAGTGCTAGACCCTCTGGGGGACTAGCGGGGGGGACGGACGAGCAGTACTTC.

This clonotype was recorded a few times. The chain has TRBV20-1 and TRBJ1-5; TRBD1 matches at 9 bases. V lost 5 bases, J lost 2 bases, and 4 bases stayed unmatched. The CDR3 spans 14 residues. Germline CDR1 is DFQATT and CDR2 is SNEGSKA (reference sequence). The chain's CDR3 is CSALGQGGNQPQHF. CDR3 nucleotides: TGCAGTGCTCTGGGACAGGGAGGCAATCAGCCCCAGCATTTT.

This sequence joins TRBV6-1 and TRBJ2-5; 12 positions agree with TRBD2. The V gene's germline CDR1 is MNHNS and CDR2 SASEGT. This CDR3 is 16 amino acids long. J was trimmed by 2 bases and V by 6 bases; bases with no gene match: 7. The CDR3 protein is CASSEGLAGLQETQYF. The CDR3 nucleotides read TGTGCCAGCAGCGAGGGACTAGCGGGCTTACAAGAGACCCAGTACTTC.

The V and J genes are TRBV7-9 and TRBJ2-6, with D perhaps matching TRBD2 (6 bases). Trimming left V 6 bases short and J 1 base short, with 16 bases between. This CDR3 has 17 residues. Germline lookup yields CDR1 SEHNR and CDR2 FQNEAQ (reference sequence). As DNA, the CDR3 is TGTGCCAGCAGGTCCTCAGGCGCGGGATCTGGGGCCAACGTCCTGACTTTC. This sequence encodes CASRSSGAGSGANVLTF.

The V and J genes are TRBV20-1 and TRBJ2-7; D perhaps matches TRBD2 (6 bases). The length of the CDR3 is 15 residues. Germline V gene sequence: CDR1 DFQATT, CDR2 SNEGSKA (reference sequence). The V end was cut by 0 bases, the J end by 0 bases, with 12 bases between. The CDR3 protein is CSARDRQRASYEQYF. In nucleotides, the CDR3 is TGCAGTGCTAGAGATCGGCAGCGGGCCTCCTACGAGCAGTACTTC.

Regarding this clonotype: A single base separates this from a much larger clone, so it may be a read error. The chain couples TRBV29-1 to TRBJ2-2; D uncertain. The CDR3 consists of 13 residues. From germline, CDR1 is SQVTM and CDR2 ANQGSEA. Trimming shortened V by 3 bases and J by 5 bases, and 10 bases separated the two germline ends. The CDR3 DNA follows: TGCAGCGTTGAGCACCAGGAAACCGGGGAGCTGTTTTTT. It encodes CSVEHQETGELFF.

This clonotype appeared many times. The chain couples TRBV11-2 to TRBJ1-1; TRBD1 might be the D (5 bases). This CDR3 has 14 amino acids. Germline V lookup: CDR1 SGHAT, CDR2 FQNNGV. The ends were cut back, 0 bases at V and 7 bases at J, with 12 bases in the middle. The CDR3 spells CASSLERGGVEAFF. The CDR3 DNA sequence: TGTGCCAGCAGCTTAGAGAGGGGTGGGGTTGAAGCTTTCTTT.

The chain has TRBV7-2 and TRBJ1-5; no definite D call. The CDR3 consists of 15 residues. Germline CDR1 and CDR2: SGHTA and FQGNSA. Trimming shortened V by 5 bases and J by 5 bases, and 16 bases separated the two germline ends. In nucleotides, the CDR3 is TGTGCCAGCAGCCGGGTGCCAGCTGGGGATCAGCCCCAGCATTTT. Protein sequence: CASSRVPAGDQPQHF.

This clonotype has more than one count but fewer than ten. This chain joins TRBV7-6 and TRBJ2-7; D is uncertain. Germline V gives CDR1 SGHVS, CDR2 FNYEAQ. Trimming pared 2 bases from V and 2 bases from J, leaving 16 bases between. The CDR3 loop spans 16 amino acids. The CDR3 reads CASSLLSRQETYEQYF. The CDR3 DNA follows: TGTGCCAGCAGCTTATTATCTCGGCAGGAGACCTACGAGCAGTACTTC. Drawing the rest from reference TRBV7-6 and TRBJ2-7, the complete variable domain is GAGVSQSPRYKVTKRGQDVALRCDPISGHVSLYWYRQALGQGPEFLTYFNYEAQQDKSGLPNDRFSAERPEGSISTLTIQRTEQRDSAMYRCASSLLSRQETYEQYFGPGTRLTVT.

As for this clonotype: The conserved closing phenylalanine or tryptophan is absent in this CDR3, likely reflecting a read error. The chain employs TRBV6-5 and TRBJ1-1; D is undetermined. CDR3 size: 15 residues. Germline V gene data show CDR1 as MNHEY and CDR2 as SVGAGI. V dropped 0 bases and J dropped 4 bases, with 12 bases sitting between them. CDR3: CASSYSISGFTEAFL. Written as DNA, the CDR3 is TGTGCCAGCAGTTACTCGATTTCGGGGTTCACTGAAGCTTTCCTT.

This sequence joins TRBV12-3 or TRBV12-4 and TRBJ2-5; TRBD2 might be the D (6 bases). This CDR3 has 14 amino acids. Trimming removed 3 bases from V and 0 bases from J, with 8 bases in between. The CDR3 region is CASSFRGNQETQYF. CDR3 nucleotides: TGTGCCAGCAGTTTTCGGGGGAACCAAGAGACCCAGTACTTC.

The sample holds many counts of this clonotype. The chain uses TRBV29-1 and TRBJ1-2; 9 bases agree with TRBD1. The CDR3 sequence is 12 residues long. After removal of 4 bases from V and 6 bases from J, the junction contained 3 bases not matched to a gene. Germline CDR1 reads SQVTM; CDR2 reads ANQGSEA. In DNA form, the CDR3 reads TGCAGCGTTGGACGGACAGGGGATGGCTACACCTTC. Translating gives CSVGRTGDGYTF.

The gene calls are TRBV28 and TRBJ1-1; 10 bases fit TRBD1. Unmatched junction bases numbered 12, after V lost 2 bases and J lost 6 bases. The CDR3 is 17 residues long. Germline CDR1 MDHEN, CDR2 SYDVKM. The CDR3 sequence: CASSLISGTGVFAEAFF. For the CDR3, the DNA is TGTGCCAGCAGTTTAATTTCGGGGACAGGGGTTTTCGCTGAAGCTTTCTTT.

This rearrangement joins TRBV6-1 to TRBJ2-4, with no clear D. V was pared by 10 bases and J by 6 bases, with 19 bases between. The CDR3 is 14 amino acids. Germline-derived CDR1 and CDR2 are MNHNS and SASEGT. CDR3 protein: CATLHSGRGNIQYF. The CDR3 region has the DNA TGTGCCACCCTCCACTCTGGTCGTGGAAACATTCAGTACTTC.